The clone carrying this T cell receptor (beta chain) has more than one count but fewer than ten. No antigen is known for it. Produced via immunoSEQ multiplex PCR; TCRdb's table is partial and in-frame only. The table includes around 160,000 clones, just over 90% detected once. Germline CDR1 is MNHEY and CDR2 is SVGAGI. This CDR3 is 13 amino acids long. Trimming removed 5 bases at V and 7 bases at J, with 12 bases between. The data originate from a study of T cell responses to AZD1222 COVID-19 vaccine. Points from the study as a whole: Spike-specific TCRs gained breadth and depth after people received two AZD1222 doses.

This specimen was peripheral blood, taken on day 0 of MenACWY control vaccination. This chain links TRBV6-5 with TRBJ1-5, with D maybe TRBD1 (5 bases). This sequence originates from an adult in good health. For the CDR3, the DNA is TGTGCCAGCAGTCCATGGGGCGGACAGCCCCAGCATTTT. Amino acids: CASSPWGGQPQHF.